Each of the 12 T cell receptor beta chains below was sequenced from the same sample in a study of cytomegalovirus exposure and HLA in healthy donors. PCR used 60 Vbeta primers and 13 Jbeta primers. Only in-frame clones appear in the TCRdb table, and some are missing; sequencing was by immunoSEQ multiplex PCR. The sample consists of approximately 120,000 clones, roughly 74% of them appearing once. Material for sequencing was PBMCs. Receptor source: a woman between 50 and 59 years old in good health and CMV-seropositive.

The DNA for the CDR3 is TGTGCCAGTAAGGCGGGGGGGGAGCAGTTCTTC. It codes for CASKAGGEQFF. This sequence joins TRBV19 and TRBJ2-1; TRBD2 agrees at 9 bases. V shed 7 bases and J 10 bases; nucleotides not matched to a gene: 2. The length of the CDR3 is 11 residues. Per the germline V gene, CDR1 is LNHDA and CDR2 is SQIVND (reference sequence).

The DNA for the CDR3 is TGTGCCATCAGGTCGGGAACGACAGATACGCAGTATTTT. Encoded protein: CAIRSGTTDTQYF. The genes are TRBV10-3 and TRBJ2-3; tentatively, D is TRBD2 (5 bases). V was trimmed by 6 bases and J by 3 bases, leaving 10 bases between them. The CDR3 runs 13 residues. The germline V gene has CDR1 ENHRY and CDR2 SYGVKD.

This clone was observed a single time. V gene TRBV5-1 combines with J gene TRBJ1-3; 8 bases line up with TRBD1. The CDR3 has 14 amino acids. After removal of 3 bases from V and 2 bases from J, the junction contained 1 base not matched to a gene. Per the germline V gene, CDR1 is SGHRS and CDR2 is YFSETQ. CDR3 bases: TGCGCCAGCAGCTCAGGGGGCCCTGGAAACACCATATATTTT. Its protein product is CASSSGGPGNTIYF.

The gene calls are TRBV7-6 and TRBJ2-3, with 10 positions matching TRBD2. Germline CDR1 and CDR2: SGHVS and FNYEAQ. V lost 10 bases to trimming and J lost 5 bases; unmatched junction nucleotides: 6. The CDR3 totals 13 residues. CDR3 DNA sequence: TGTGCCACAGCGGGGGGGCCATTAGATACGCAGTATTTT. Amino acid sequence: CATAGGPLDTQYF. The variable domain in full, completed from reference TRBV7-6 and TRBJ2-3, reads GAGVSQSPRYKVTKRGQDVALRCDPISGHVSLYWYRQALGQGPEFLTYFNYEAQQDKSGLPNDRFSAERPEGSISTLTIQRTEQRDSAMYRCATAGGPLDTQYFGPGTRLTVL.

V is TRBV7-9 and J is TRBJ2-1; D is uncertain. This CDR3 is 15 amino acids long. The V and J ends lost 8 bases and 4 bases respectively, with 18 bases between them. Germline V lookup: CDR1 SEHNR, CDR2 FQNEAQ (reference sequence). DNA of the CDR3: TGTGCCAGCGCTAATAGCTTGATGTCGTACAATGAGCAGTTCTTC. Its translation: CASANSLMSYNEQFF.

This clone was recorded only once. V and J are TRBV18 and TRBJ1-2; the match to TRBD1 covers 7 bases. V was clipped by 3 bases and J by 7 bases; unmatched bases: 11. From germline, CDR1 is KGHSH and CDR2 LQKENI. The CDR3 length is 15 residues. CDR3 residues: CASSPNQGQPPGYTF. The DNA for the CDR3 is TGTGCCAGCTCACCTAACCAGGGACAGCCCCCTGGCTACACCTTC.

On this clone itself: The junction shows a germline mismatch at one end, possibly a read error. Other nucleotide sequences from this sample produce the same CDR3. The chain joins TRBV4-2 to TRBJ2-2, with D possibly being TRBD1 (5 bases). The CDR3 extends over 15 amino acids. The germline CDR1 and CDR2 sequences are LGHNA and YNFKEQ. CDR3 DNA: TGTGCCAGTAGCCCGCAGGGCTCGAACACCGGGGAGCTGTTTTTT. This translates into CASSPQGSNTGELFF.

This clone showed up just a few times. The rearrangement uses TRBV9 and TRBJ2-1; D is unclear. The CDR3 has 11 residues. Germline V gene sequence: CDR1 SGDLS, CDR2 YYNGEE. V lost 4 bases to trimming and J lost 7 bases, with 6 bases between them. CDR3 sequence: CASSSLNEQFF. The CDR3 region has the DNA TGTGCCAGCAGCTCCTTGAATGAGCAGTTCTTC.

With regard to this clone: Other DNA sequences in this specimen translate into the identical CDR3. The chain carries TRBV5-1 and TRBJ2-2, with D perhaps TRBD2 (5 bases). Deletions cut 3 bases from V and 0 bases from J, with 12 bases between. CDR3 length: 16 amino acids. Germline CDR1 SGHRS, CDR2 YFSETQ. The CDR3 DNA follows: TGCGCCAGCAGCTATTATACGGGAACGAACACCGGGGAGCTGTTTTTT. Translation: CASSYYTGTNTGELFF. The variable domain in full, with the rest retrieved from reference TRBV5-1 and TRBJ2-2, is KAGVTQTPRYLIKTRGQQVTLSCSPISGHRSVSWYQQTPGQGLQFLFEYFSETQRNKGNFPGRFSGRQFSNSRSEMNVSTLELGDSALYLCASSYYTGTNTGELFFGEGSRLTVL.

J is TRBJ2-1 and V is TRBV7-7, with 8 bases aligning to TRBD2. CDR1 and CDR2 from the germline V gene are SSHAT and FNYEAQ (reference sequence). With 5 bases clipped from V and 5 bases from J, the junction kept 8 bases outside the gene matches. CDR3 length equals 15 residues. Written as DNA, the CDR3 is TGTGCCAGCAGCGCCGCGGGGGGACCAAACAATGAGCAGTTCTTC. Protein: CASSAAGGPNNEQFF.

The rearrangement uses TRBV9 and TRBJ2-7, with D possibly matching TRBD2 (5 bases). In germline, CDR1 is SGDLS, CDR2 YYNGEE. V was cut by 3 bases and J by 1 base, with 11 bases left in between. This CDR3 comprises 14 residues. Here the CDR3 reads CASSDGLMSYEQYF. CDR3 in DNA: TGTGCCAGCAGCGACGGACTCATGTCCTACGAGCAGTACTTC.

This clone was observed a single time. The rearrangement uses TRBV5-4 and TRBJ2-7, with 10 positions matching TRBD1. The CDR3 is made up of 20 amino acids. After removal of 4 bases from V and 2 bases from J, the junction contained 21 bases not matched to a gene. From germline, CDR1 is SGHNT and CDR2 YYREEE (reference sequence). CDR3 sequence: CASSPFPLRQGASVTYEQYF. The CDR3 nucleotides read TGTGCCAGCAGCCCCTTCCCCTTACGACAGGGGGCGAGTGTTACCTACGAGCAGTACTTC.